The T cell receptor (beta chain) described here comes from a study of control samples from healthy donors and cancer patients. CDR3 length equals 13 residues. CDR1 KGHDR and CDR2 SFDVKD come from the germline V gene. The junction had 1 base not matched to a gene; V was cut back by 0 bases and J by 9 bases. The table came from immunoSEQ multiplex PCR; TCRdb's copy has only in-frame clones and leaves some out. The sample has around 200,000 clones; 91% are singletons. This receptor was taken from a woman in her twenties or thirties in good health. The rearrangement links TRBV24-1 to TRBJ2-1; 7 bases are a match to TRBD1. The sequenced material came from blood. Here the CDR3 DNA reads TGTGCCACCAGTGATTTGACAGGGGTTGAGCAGTTCTTC. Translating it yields CATSDLTGVEQFF.